Reported below is one T cell receptor (beta chain). This entry is derived from a study of blood T cell repertoires in COVID-19. Turning to the study itself: T cells, B-cell-depleted T cells, or PBMCs provided the cDNA or gDNA that served as material.

In germline, CDR1 is MDHEN, CDR2 SYDVKM. The CDR3 runs 14 residues. The V end lost 6 bases, the J end lost 7 bases, and 18 bases lay between the germline ends. Authors' processing steps: Nucleated cell number was recorded as an estimate derived from reference gene primer amplification. Assay: immunoSEQ multiplex PCR; the TCRdb copy retains only in-frame clones and omits some. V, J and clone size derive from that table, while D and trimming were established from the DNA sequence. The data contain about 63,000 clones, about 86% of them seen just once; the ten biggest clones take up over 9%. The chain is built from TRBV28 and TRBJ1-2; D gene uncertain. This TCR was recovered from a human donor in a cohort sampled during active COVID-19. Material for sequencing was peripheral blood. The CDR3 here is CASRFSRVVFGYTF. CDR3 sequence (DNA): TGTGCCAGCAGATTTTCGAGGGTTGTCTTTGGCTACACCTTC.